This T cell receptor beta chain comes out of a study of blood T cell repertoires in COVID-19. Study information: Sources were T cells, B-cell-depleted T cells, or PBMCs; the material itself was cDNA or gDNA.

Trimming stripped 5 bases from V and 5 bases from J, with 9 bases between. Germline V gene data show CDR1 as SGHDN and CDR2 as FVKESK. The CDR3 contains 12 residues. Source study methods: Quantification of nucleated cells was approximated via reference gene primer amplification. Using immunoSEQ multiplex PCR, the repertoire was profiled, and TCRdb retains in-frame clones only, with some absent. The V and J calls and clone size are taken from that table; D and trimming were inferred from the DNA. The top ten hold just under 8.5% of the sample, which has fewer than 200,000 clones, more than 70% seen once.

The chain links TRBV14 to TRBJ2-5; D is undetermined. This sequence was found in a woman aged 55-69 years with acute or convalescent COVID-19. Sequenced sample: peripheral blood. The CDR3 DNA follows: TGTGCCAGCAGCTGGGCTGGGGAGACCCAGTACTTC. Translated: CASSWAGETQYF.